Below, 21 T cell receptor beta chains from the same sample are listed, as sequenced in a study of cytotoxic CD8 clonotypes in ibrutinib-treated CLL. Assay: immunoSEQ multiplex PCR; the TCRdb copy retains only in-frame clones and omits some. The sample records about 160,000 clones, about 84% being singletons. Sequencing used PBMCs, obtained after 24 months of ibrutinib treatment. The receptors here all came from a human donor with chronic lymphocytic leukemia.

This CDR3 is CASSLAAGPPGQPQHF. The CDR3 coding sequence is TGTGCCAGCAGCTTAGCGGCAGGCCCTCCCGGTCAGCCCCAGCATTTT. This chain connects TRBV7-9 to TRBJ1-5; D call uncertain. CDR1 is SEHNR and CDR2 is FQNEAQ in the germline V gene (reference sequence). V lost 0 bases to trimming and J lost 6 bases, with 15 bases between them. This CDR3 has 16 residues.

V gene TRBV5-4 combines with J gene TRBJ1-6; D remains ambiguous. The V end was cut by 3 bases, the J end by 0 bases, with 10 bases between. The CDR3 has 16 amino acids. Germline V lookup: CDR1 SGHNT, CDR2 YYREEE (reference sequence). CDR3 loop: CASSSLLSSYNSPLHF. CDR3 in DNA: TGTGCCAGCAGCTCACTCCTTAGCTCCTATAATTCACCCCTCCACTTT.

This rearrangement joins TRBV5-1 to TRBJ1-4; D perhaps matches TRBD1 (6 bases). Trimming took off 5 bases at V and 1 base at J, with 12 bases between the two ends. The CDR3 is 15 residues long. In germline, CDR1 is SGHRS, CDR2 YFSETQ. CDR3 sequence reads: CASRGQMGTNEKLFF. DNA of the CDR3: TGCGCCAGCAGGGGACAAATGGGAACTAATGAAAAACTGTTTTTT.

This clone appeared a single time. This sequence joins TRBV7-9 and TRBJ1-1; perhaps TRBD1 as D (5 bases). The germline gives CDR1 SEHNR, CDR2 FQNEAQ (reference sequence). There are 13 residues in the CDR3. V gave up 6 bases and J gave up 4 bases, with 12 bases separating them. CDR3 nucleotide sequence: TGTGCCAGCAGGGGGCCCTCGGGCACTGAAGCTTTCTTT. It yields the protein CASRGPSGTEAFF.

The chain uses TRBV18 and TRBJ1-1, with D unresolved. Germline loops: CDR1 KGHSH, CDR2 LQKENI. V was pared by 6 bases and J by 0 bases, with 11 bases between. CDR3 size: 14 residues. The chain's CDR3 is CASSVADMNTEAFF. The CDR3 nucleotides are TGTGCCAGCTCCGTGGCAGACATGAACACTGAAGCTTTCTTT.

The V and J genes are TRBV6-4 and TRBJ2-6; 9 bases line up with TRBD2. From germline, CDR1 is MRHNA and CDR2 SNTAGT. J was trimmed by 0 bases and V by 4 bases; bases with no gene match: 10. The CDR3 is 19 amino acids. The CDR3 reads CASSVGASGALSGANVLTF. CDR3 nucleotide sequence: TGTGCCAGCAGTGTCGGGGCTAGCGGGGCCCTCTCTGGGGCCAACGTCCTGACTTTC.

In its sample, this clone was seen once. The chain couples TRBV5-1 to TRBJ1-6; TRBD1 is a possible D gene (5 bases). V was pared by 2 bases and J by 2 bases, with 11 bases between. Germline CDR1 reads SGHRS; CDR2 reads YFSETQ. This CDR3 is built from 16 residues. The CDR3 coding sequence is TGCGCCAGCAGCTTCGGGGGAGCGCCCTATAATTCACCCCTCCACTTT. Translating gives CASSFGGAPYNSPLHF.

The CDR3 coding sequence is TGTGCCAGCAGTTTAGAGAGTTGGGACAGGGGGCGGGGGGCCAACGTCCTGACTTTC. Translating it yields CASSLESWDRGRGANVLTF. The chain uses TRBV27 and TRBJ2-6; 12 positions agree with TRBD1. Looked up from germline, CDR1 is MNHEY and CDR2 is SMNVEV (reference sequence). CDR3 length equals 19 residues. Losses at the gene ends were 2 bases for V and 4 bases for J; bases not matched to a gene: 9.

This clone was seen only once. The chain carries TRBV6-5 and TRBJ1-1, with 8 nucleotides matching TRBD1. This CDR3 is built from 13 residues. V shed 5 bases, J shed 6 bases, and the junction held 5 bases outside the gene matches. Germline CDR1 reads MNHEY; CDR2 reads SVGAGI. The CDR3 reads CASSLDRGPEAFF. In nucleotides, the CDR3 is TGTGCCAGCAGTCTAGACAGGGGACCTGAAGCTTTCTTT.

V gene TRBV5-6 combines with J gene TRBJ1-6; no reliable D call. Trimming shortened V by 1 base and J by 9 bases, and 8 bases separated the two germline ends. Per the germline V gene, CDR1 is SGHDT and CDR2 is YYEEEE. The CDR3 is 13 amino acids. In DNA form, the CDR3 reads TGTGCCAGCAGCTTGTTGGGTCTTTCACCCCTCCACTTT. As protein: CASSLLGLSPLHF.

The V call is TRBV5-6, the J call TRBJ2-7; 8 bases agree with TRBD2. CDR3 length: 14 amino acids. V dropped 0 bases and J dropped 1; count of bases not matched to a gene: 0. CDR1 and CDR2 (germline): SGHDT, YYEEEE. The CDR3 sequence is CASSLAGGSYEQYF. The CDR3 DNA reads TGTGCCAGCAGCTTGGCGGGGGGGTCCTACGAGCAGTACTTC.

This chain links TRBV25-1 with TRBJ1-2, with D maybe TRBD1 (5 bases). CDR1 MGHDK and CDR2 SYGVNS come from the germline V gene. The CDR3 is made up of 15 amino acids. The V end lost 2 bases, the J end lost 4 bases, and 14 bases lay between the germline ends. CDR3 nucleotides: TGTGCCAGCAGTGAAATGGGAGGGACCTCCTATGGCTACACCTTC. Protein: CASSEMGGTSYGYTF.

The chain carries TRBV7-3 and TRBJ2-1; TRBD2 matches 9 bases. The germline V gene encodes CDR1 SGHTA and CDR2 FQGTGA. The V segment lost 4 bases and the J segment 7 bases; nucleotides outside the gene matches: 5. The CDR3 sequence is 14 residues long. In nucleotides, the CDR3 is TGTGCCAGCAGCTCGGGACTAGCTCGGAATGAGCAGTTCTTC. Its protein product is CASSSGLARNEQFF.

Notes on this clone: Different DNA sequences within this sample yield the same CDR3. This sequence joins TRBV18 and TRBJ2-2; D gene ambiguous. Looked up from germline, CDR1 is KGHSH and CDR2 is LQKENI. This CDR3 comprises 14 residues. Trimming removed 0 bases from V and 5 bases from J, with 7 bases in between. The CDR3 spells CASSPPGGTGELFF. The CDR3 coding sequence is TGTGCCAGCTCACCACCGGGTGGAACCGGGGAGCTGTTTTTT.

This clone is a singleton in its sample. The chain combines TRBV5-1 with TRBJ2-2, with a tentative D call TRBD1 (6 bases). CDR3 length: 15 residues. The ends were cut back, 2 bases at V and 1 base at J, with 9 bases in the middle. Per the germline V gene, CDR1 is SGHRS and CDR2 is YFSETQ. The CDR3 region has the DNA TGCGCCAGCAGCTTAACAGGGATGAACACCGGGGAGCTGTTTTTT. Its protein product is CASSLTGMNTGELFF. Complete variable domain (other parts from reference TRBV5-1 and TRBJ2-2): KAGVTQTPRYLIKTRGQQVTLSCSPISGHRSVSWYQQTPGQGLQFLFEYFSETQRNKGNFPGRFSGRQFSNSRSEMNVSTLELGDSALYLCASSLTGMNTGELFFGEGSRLTVL.

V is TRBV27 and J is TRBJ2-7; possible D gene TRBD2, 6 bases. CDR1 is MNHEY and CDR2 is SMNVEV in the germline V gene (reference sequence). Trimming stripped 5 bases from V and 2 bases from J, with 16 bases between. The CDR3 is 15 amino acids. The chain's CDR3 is CASSSDGGLTYEQYF. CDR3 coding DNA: TGTGCCAGCAGTAGCGACGGGGGACTTACCTACGAGCAGTACTTC.

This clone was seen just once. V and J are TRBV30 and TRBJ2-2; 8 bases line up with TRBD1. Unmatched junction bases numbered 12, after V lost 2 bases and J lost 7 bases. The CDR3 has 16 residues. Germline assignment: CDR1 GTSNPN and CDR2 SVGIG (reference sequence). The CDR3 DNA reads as TGTGCCTGGAGTAAGACTCGACAGGGGTGGGTCGGGGAGCTGTTTTTT. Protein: CAWSKTRQGWVGELFF.

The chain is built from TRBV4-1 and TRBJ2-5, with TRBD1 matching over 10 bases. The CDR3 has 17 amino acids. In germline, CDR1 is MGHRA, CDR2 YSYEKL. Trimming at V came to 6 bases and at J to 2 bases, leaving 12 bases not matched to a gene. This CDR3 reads CASRSFRGQGLQETQYF. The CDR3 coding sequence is TGCGCCAGCAGAAGCTTCCGGGGACAGGGGCTTCAAGAGACCCAGTACTTC.

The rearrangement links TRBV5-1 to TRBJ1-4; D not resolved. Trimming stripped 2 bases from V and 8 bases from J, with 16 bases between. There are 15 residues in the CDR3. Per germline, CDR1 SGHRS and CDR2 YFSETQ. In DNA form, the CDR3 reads TGCGCCAGCAGCTTCGGTCGGGGTGAAAGAGAAAAACTGTTTTTT. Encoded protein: CASSFGRGEREKLFF. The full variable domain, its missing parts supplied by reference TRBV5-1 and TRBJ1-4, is KAGVTQTPRYLIKTRGQQVTLSCSPISGHRSVSWYQQTPGQGLQFLFEYFSETQRNKGNFPGRFSGRQFSNSRSEMNVSTLELGDSALYLCASSFGRGEREKLFFGSGTQLSVL.

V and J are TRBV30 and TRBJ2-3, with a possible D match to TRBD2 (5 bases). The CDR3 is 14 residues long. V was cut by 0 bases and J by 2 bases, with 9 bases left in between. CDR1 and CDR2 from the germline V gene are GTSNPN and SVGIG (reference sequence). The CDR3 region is CAWSVELVTDTQYF. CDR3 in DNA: TGTGCCTGGAGTGTAGAACTAGTCACAGATACGCAGTATTTT.

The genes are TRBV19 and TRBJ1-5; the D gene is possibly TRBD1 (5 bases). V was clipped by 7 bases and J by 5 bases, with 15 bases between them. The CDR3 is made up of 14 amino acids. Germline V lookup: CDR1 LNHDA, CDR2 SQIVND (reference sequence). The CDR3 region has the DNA TGTGCCAGTACCCTACTTCGAGGGGATCAGCCCCAGCATTTT. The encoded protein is CASTLLRGDQPQHF.